This paragraph reports one T cell receptor beta chain. Its antigen is currently unknown. This specimen belongs to a study of T cell responses to AZD1222 COVID-19 vaccine. Study at large: Pooling covered second doses at about 4 or about 12 weeks. The study, taken as a whole, reports: In all cases, repertoires were sampled only after the peak T cell response. As reported, nearly half of all spike-specific TCRs target variant regions that are unmutated. Possibly, clonal diversity was underestimated; donors were largely white British and included more females.

From germline, CDR1 is MNHEY and CDR2 SVGEGT. V gave up 0 bases and J gave up 1 base, with 7 bases separating them. This CDR3 region has 16 residues. TCRdb keeps only in-frame clones here, not all; method: immunoSEQ multiplex PCR. The table includes 100,000 to 150,000 clones, more than 75% detected once. J is TRBJ1-6 and V is TRBV6-2 or TRBV6-3; D is possibly TRBD1 (6 bases). The sample here was peripheral blood, taken on day 0 of AZD1222 vaccination. The receptor was isolated from an adult in good health. The CDR3 is CASSYSRGSYNSPLHF. For the CDR3, the DNA is TGTGCCAGCAGTTACTCGAGGGGGTCCTATAATTCACCCCTCCACTTT.